What follows are 27 T cell receptor beta chains derived from one specimen sequenced in a study of blood T cell repertoires in COVID-19. Assay used: immunoSEQ multiplex PCR; TCRdb lists only in-frame clones, some missing. The data hold some 150,000 clones, with about 87% observed a single time. Material for sequencing was peripheral blood. The receptors here all came from a woman between 45 and 65 years old with acute or convalescent COVID-19.

The gene calls are TRBV10-3 and TRBJ2-7; TRBD2 matches 9 bases. Trimming took 6 bases from V and 0 from J; bases not matched to a gene: 6. The length of the CDR3 is 15 residues. Germline V gene sequence: CDR1 ENHRY, CDR2 SYGVKD. CDR3 amino acids: CAIRIAGVTSYEQYF. The CDR3 nucleotides are TGTGCCATCAGGATAGCGGGAGTCACCTCCTACGAGCAGTACTTC.

V is TRBV5-1 and J is TRBJ2-2, with D tentatively TRBD2 (5 bases). The V gene's germline CDR1 is SGHRS and CDR2 YFSETQ. The CDR3 loop spans 13 amino acids. The V end lost 4 bases, the J end lost 7 bases, and 11 bases lay between the germline ends. The CDR3: CASSDGSGGELFF. DNA for the CDR3: TGCGCCAGCAGCGACGGCAGCGGCGGGGAGCTGTTTTTT. Full variable domain (rest looked up from reference TRBV5-1 and TRBJ2-2): KAGVTQTPRYLIKTRGQQVTLSCSPISGHRSVSWYQQTPGQGLQFLFEYFSETQRNKGNFPGRFSGRQFSNSRSEMNVSTLELGDSALYLCASSDGSGGELFFGEGSRLTVL.

V gene TRBV19 combines with J gene TRBJ1-5; 11 bases match TRBD1. The trim removed 2 bases at V and 2 bases at J, leaving 5 bases unmatched. The V gene's germline CDR1 is LNHDA and CDR2 SQIVND (reference sequence). CDR3 length: 17 residues. CDR3 protein: CASSIQDRGPRNQPQHF. The CDR3 DNA follows: TGTGCCAGTAGTATACAGGACAGGGGGCCTCGCAATCAGCCCCAGCATTTT.

V usage is TRBV19 and J usage is TRBJ2-3, with D maybe TRBD1 (5 bases). The CDR3 is 14 residues long. The germline V and J ends were trimmed by 5 bases and 1 base, with 10 bases remaining between them. Per germline, CDR1 LNHDA and CDR2 SQIVND (reference sequence). This CDR3 reads CASSQDSRTDTQYF. In nucleotides, the CDR3 is TGTGCCAGTAGTCAAGACAGCCGCACAGATACGCAGTATTTT. Combining the CDR3 with reference TRBV19 and TRBJ2-3 gives the whole variable domain DGGITQSPKYLFRKEGQNVTLSCEQNLNHDAMYWYRQDPGQGLRLIYYSQIVNDFQKGDIAEGYSVSREKKESFPLTVTSAQKNPTAFYLCASSQDSRTDTQYFGPGTRLTVL.

This chain connects TRBV19 to TRBJ2-7; 9 nucleotides align to TRBD1. CDR1 is LNHDA, CDR2 SQIVND, per germline (reference sequence). V shed 7 bases, J shed 5 bases, and the junction held 15 bases outside the gene matches. The CDR3 is made up of 16 amino acids. The CDR3 reads CASTQRTGTGSHEQYF. CDR3 bases: TGTGCCAGTACCCAACGGACCGGGACAGGGAGCCACGAGCAGTACTTC.

The chain recombines TRBV10-3 with TRBJ1-1; D is unresolved. The CDR3 has 14 residues. V gave up 6 bases and J gave up 3 bases, with 14 bases separating them. CDR1 is ENHRY, CDR2 SYGVKD, per germline. CDR3 in amino acids: CAISTDWRDTEAFF. CDR3 DNA: TGTGCCATCAGCACGGACTGGAGGGACACTGAAGCTTTCTTT.

The rearrangement joins TRBV7-8 to TRBJ2-1; D may be TRBD2 (6 bases). The ends were cut back, 3 bases at V and 3 bases at J, with 21 bases in the middle. The CDR3 extends over 18 amino acids. CDR1 is SGHVS and CDR2 is FQNEAQ in the germline V gene. The CDR3 sequence: CASSFSALTRKNYNEQFF. The CDR3 DNA sequence: TGTGCCAGCAGCTTCAGCGCTCTGACTAGGAAAAACTACAATGAGCAGTTCTTC.

The chain recombines TRBV10-1 with TRBJ1-1; TRBD1 matches at 9 bases. This CDR3 comprises 16 residues. Germline lookup yields CDR1 WNHNN and CDR2 SYGVQD (reference sequence). V lost 0 bases to trimming and J lost 3 bases; unmatched junction nucleotides: 5. CDR3 sequence reads: CASSESKGQGDTEAFF. The CDR3 DNA reads TGCGCCAGCAGTGAGTCCAAGGGACAGGGAGACACTGAAGCTTTCTTT.

This clone was counted only a few times. This chain uses TRBV29-1 with TRBJ1-4, with 9 bases identical to TRBD1. Trimming removed 4 bases from V and 0 bases from J; junction bases left unmatched: 0. The CDR3 is 14 residues long. Germline lookup yields CDR1 SQVTM and CDR2 ANQGSEA. CDR3 loop: CSVGTGATNEKLFF. The CDR3 nucleotides are TGCAGCGTTGGGACAGGGGCAACTAATGAAAAACTGTTTTTT.

V is TRBV24-1 and J is TRBJ2-2; 8 bases match TRBD1. The CDR3 sequence is 16 residues long. The germline gives CDR1 KGHDR, CDR2 SFDVKD. V shed 4 bases and J 0 bases; nucleotides not matched to a gene: 3. This CDR3 reads CATSDPTGANTGELFF. CDR3 bases: TGTGCCACCAGTGACCCGACAGGGGCGAACACCGGGGAGCTGTTTTTT.

V gene TRBV5-4 combines with J gene TRBJ2-3, with 8 bases identical to TRBD2. After removal of 5 bases from V and 2 bases from J, the junction contained 13 bases not matched to a gene. Germline lookup yields CDR1 SGHNT and CDR2 YYREEE (reference sequence). This CDR3 is 17 amino acids long. CDR3 sequence (DNA): TGTGCCAGCAGTCCTTTCCCAACTAGCGGATTCACAGATACGCAGTATTTT. This gives the protein CASSPFPTSGFTDTQYF.

This clone was recorded once. The chain has TRBV13 and TRBJ1-2; unclear D gene. Germline V gene sequence: CDR1 PRHDT, CDR2 FYEKMQ (reference sequence). This CDR3 is 18 amino acids long. Between the trimmed V and J ends, which lost 3 bases and 0 bases, there was a span of 20 bases. The DNA of the CDR3 is TGTGCCAGCAGCTTGTATACTCTTGCCTACCCCTCTAACTATGGCTACACCTTC. This sequence encodes CASSLYTLAYPSNYGYTF. The full variable domain, in which reference TRBV13 and TRBJ1-2 provide the parts outside the CDR3, is AAGVIQSPRHLIKEKRETATLKCYPIPRHDTVYWYQQGPGQDPQFLISFYEKMQSDKGSIPDRFSAQQFSDYHSELNMSSLELGDSALYFCASSLYTLAYPSNYGYTFGSGTRLTVV.

In regard to this clone: This sample includes further DNA sequences coding for the same CDR3. V and J are TRBV5-1 and TRBJ2-7, with 9 bases fitting TRBD2. Germline values: CDR1 SGHRS, CDR2 YFSETQ. This CDR3 region has 15 residues. Unmatched junction bases numbered 2, after V lost 0 bases and J lost 1 base. The CDR3, as DNA: TGCGCCAGCAGCTTGGGCCTAGCGGGATCCTACGAGCAGTACTTC. It is translated as CASSLGLAGSYEQYF.

J is TRBJ1-1 and V is TRBV7-3; maybe TRBD1 (5 bases). The CDR3 is 14 residues long. Germline CDR1 reads SGHTA; CDR2 reads FQGTGA. V was trimmed by 2 bases and J by 3 bases, leaving 10 bases between them. The CDR3 nucleotides are TGTGCCAGCAGCTTATTTGCCAGGGACACTGAAGCTTTCTTT. Translation: CASSLFARDTEAFF.

This clone is a singleton in its sample. The V gene is TRBV5-1, the J gene TRBJ1-3, with D uncertain. The length of the CDR3 is 16 residues. Germline-derived CDR1 and CDR2 are SGHRS and YFSETQ. Trimming stripped 2 bases from V and 1 base from J, with 13 bases between. The CDR3, as DNA: TGCGCCAGCAGCTTCCGTGGGCGTGATTCTGGAAACACCATATATTTT. This codes for CASSFRGRDSGNTIYF.

This rearrangement joins TRBV3-1 (or the pseudogene TRBV3-2) to TRBJ2-1; possibly TRBD1 for D (5 bases). In germline, CDR1 is LGHDT, CDR2 YNNKEL (reference sequence). Trimming removed 0 bases at V and 5 bases at J, with 5 bases between. The CDR3 covers 13 residues. The CDR3, as DNA: TGTGCCAGCAGCCAAGACAGGGACAATGAGCAGTTCTTC. Its translation is CASSQDRDNEQFF.

The rearrangement joins TRBV6-6 to TRBJ1-6; D is unresolved. The CDR3 sequence is 14 residues long. Germline CDR1 reads MNHNY; CDR2 reads SVGAGI (reference sequence). The V and J ends lost 6 bases and 5 bases respectively, with 11 bases between them. CDR3 region: CASSWTGNNSPLHF. CDR3 nucleotides: TGTGCCAGCAGCTGGACGGGAAATAATTCACCCCTCCACTTT.

The chain is built from TRBV5-1 and TRBJ2-7, with a possible D match to TRBD1 (5 bases). Germline CDR1 SGHRS, CDR2 YFSETQ. V dropped 0 bases and J dropped 2 bases, with 12 bases sitting between them. This CDR3 region has 15 residues. The CDR3 nucleotides read TGCGCCAGCAGCTTGGACCCAGGGATCACCTACGAGCAGTACTTC. It encodes CASSLDPGITYEQYF.

CDR3 loop: CASSSRTRNTGELFF. The CDR3 DNA is TGTGCCAGCAGCTCCAGGACAAGAAACACCGGGGAGCTGTTTTTT. This sequence joins TRBV5-4 and TRBJ2-2; a possible D gene is TRBD1 (5 bases). The CDR3 consists of 15 residues. In germline, CDR1 is SGHNT, CDR2 YYREEE (reference sequence). Trimming removed 3 bases at V and 2 bases at J, with 11 bases between.

The chain employs TRBV7-2 and TRBJ2-7; no firm D call. Germline values: CDR1 SGHTA, CDR2 FQGNSA. The CDR3 spans 13 residues. Trimming took 2 bases from V and 4 from J, leaving 9 bases between them. CDR3 loop: CASSLPVSYEQYF. The CDR3 bases are TGTGCCAGCAGCTTACCAGTTTCTTACGAGCAGTACTTC.

For this clone: Other DNA sequences of this sample code for an identical CDR3. The CDR3 DNA reads as TGCGCCAGCAGCTTAACTATGAACACCGGGGAGCTGTTTTTT. This sequence encodes CASSLTMNTGELFF. The chain carries TRBV5-1 and TRBJ2-2, with D unclear. Germline CDR1 and CDR2: SGHRS and YFSETQ. Trimming removed 2 bases at V and 1 base at J, with 6 bases between. The CDR3 contains 14 residues.

The chain carries TRBV5-1 and TRBJ1-1; 7 bases map to TRBD1. This CDR3 has 14 amino acids. CDR1 is SGHRS and CDR2 is YFSETQ in the germline V gene. V was clipped by 3 bases and J by 1 base; unmatched bases: 3. DNA for the CDR3: TGCGCCAGCAGCTACGGACAGGAGAACACTGAAGCTTTCTTT. The encoded protein is CASSYGQENTEAFF.

The J gene is TRBJ1-2, the V gene TRBV10-3; possible D gene TRBD1, 6 bases. The V and J ends lost 7 bases and 6 bases respectively, with 15 bases between them. The CDR3 runs 13 residues. Germline lookup yields CDR1 ENHRY and CDR2 SYGVKD. In nucleotides, the CDR3 is TGTGCCATCACTACAGGGAGGGATGATGGCTACACCTTC. Amino acid sequence: CAITTGRDDGYTF.

The gene calls are TRBV6-6 and TRBJ1-6; D gene ambiguous. This CDR3 region has 16 residues. With 0 bases removed from V and 0 bases from J, the gap between germline ends came to 6 bases. Germline CDR1 is MNHNY and CDR2 is SVGAGI (reference sequence). The CDR3 DNA is TGTGCCAGCAGTTACTCACCCAGCTCCTATAATTCACCCCTCCACTTT. Its protein is CASSYSPSSYNSPLHF.

The chain employs TRBV29-1 and TRBJ2-5; D might be TRBD1 (5 bases). Germline values: CDR1 SQVTM, CDR2 ANQGSEA. V dropped 6 bases and J dropped 5 bases, with 13 bases sitting between them. The CDR3 has 12 residues. CDR3 in DNA: TGCAGCGTCAGGGCCCACGGGGAGACCCAGTACTTC. Its protein product is CSVRAHGETQYF. Complete variable domain (other parts from reference TRBV29-1 and TRBJ2-5): SAVISQKPSRDICQRGTSLTIQCQVDSQVTMMFWYRQQPGQSLTLIATANQGSEATYESGFVIDKFPISRPNLTFSTLTVSNMSPEDSSIYLCSVRAHGETQYFGPGTRLLVL.

The genes are TRBV5-1 and TRBJ1-3; 7 bases line up with TRBD1. CDR3 length equals 17 residues. CDR1 is SGHRS and CDR2 is YFSETQ in the germline V gene. Unmatched junction bases numbered 12, after V lost 4 bases and J lost 2 bases. CDR3: CASSPRQGDNTGNTIYF. CDR3 nucleotides: TGCGCCAGCAGCCCCAGACAGGGTGACAATACTGGAAACACCATATATTTT. The whole variable domain, filled in from reference TRBV5-1 and TRBJ1-3, reads KAGVTQTPRYLIKTRGQQVTLSCSPISGHRSVSWYQQTPGQGLQFLFEYFSETQRNKGNFPGRFSGRQFSNSRSEMNVSTLELGDSALYLCASSPRQGDNTGNTIYFGEGSWLTVV.

This clone was detected a few times. The chain is built from TRBV5-1 and TRBJ1-1; tentatively, D is TRBD1 (6 bases). The CDR3 runs 15 residues. Looked up from germline, CDR1 is SGHRS and CDR2 is YFSETQ. The V end lost 4 bases, the J end lost 1 base, and 14 bases lay between the germline ends. CDR3 sequence: CASSPGDGRNTEAFF. The CDR3 DNA reads as TGCGCCAGCAGCCCAGGGGACGGTAGGAACACTGAAGCTTTCTTT.